The 32 T cell receptor beta chains presented below share a single source sample, sequenced in a study of blood T cell repertoires in COVID-19. Assay: immunoSEQ multiplex PCR; the TCRdb copy retains only in-frame clones and omits some. The sample contains fewer than 400,000 clones, around 90% of which appear only once. The specimen was PBMCs or T cells enriched from blood (not recorded which). Receptor source: a man aged 55 to 70 who had recovered from COVID-19.

This chain connects TRBV28 to TRBJ1-1, with TRBD1 matching 9 bases. V gave up 2 bases and J gave up 6 bases; unmatched junction bases: 7. The CDR3 runs 15 residues. Germline V gene lookup returns CDR1 MDHEN and CDR2 SYDVKM. CDR3: CASSLEGQGIPEAFF. In DNA, the CDR3 is TGTGCCAGCAGTTTAGAGGGACAGGGAATTCCTGAAGCTTTCTTT.

The V gene is TRBV6-5, the J gene TRBJ1-5; tentative D call: TRBD1 (5 bases). Germline V CDR1 and CDR2: MNHEY, SVGAGI. Trimming shortened V by 0 bases and J by 7 bases, and 13 bases separated the two germline ends. The CDR3 consists of 15 residues. Written as DNA, the CDR3 is TGTGCCAGCAGTTACTCGTTGGACACCGAGCAGCCCCAGCATTTT. It codes for CASSYSLDTEQPQHF.

V is TRBV7-9 and J is TRBJ1-2; D is unresolved. This CDR3 is built from 11 residues. The V gene's germline CDR1 is SEHNR and CDR2 FQNEAQ (reference sequence). Trimming left V 2 bases short and J 7 bases short, with 5 bases between. The CDR3 DNA is TGTGCCAGCAGCTTAACATCTGGCTACACCTTC. It translates to CASSLTSGYTF.

V gene TRBV28 combines with J gene TRBJ2-4, with D perhaps TRBD1 (8 bases). CDR1 is MDHEN and CDR2 is SYDVKM in the germline V gene. This CDR3 comprises 18 residues. V was trimmed by 5 bases and J by 0 bases, leaving 20 bases between them. CDR3 loop: CASSRGDRILLAKNIQYF. The CDR3 DNA sequence: TGTGCCAGCAGTCGGGGGGACAGGATCCTCTTAGCCAAAAACATTCAGTACTTC.

The CDR3 DNA sequence: TGTGCCAGCAGTCCCGACCGAACAAGGAGCGAATACGAGCAGTACTTC. It yields the protein CASSPDRTRSEYEQYF. The V gene is TRBV27, the J gene TRBJ2-7; D not resolved. V was pared by 5 bases and J by 4 bases, with 21 bases between. Germline loops: CDR1 MNHEY, CDR2 SMNVEV (reference sequence). The CDR3 loop spans 16 amino acids.

The rearrangement joins TRBV10-1 to TRBJ2-1, with D possibly TRBD2 on 6 matching bases. Deletions cut 3 bases from V and 6 bases from J, with 9 bases between. This CDR3 has 13 residues. Germline CDR1 and CDR2: WNHNN and SYGVQD (reference sequence). The CDR3 region is CASSEVGGNEQFF. The CDR3 region has the DNA TGCGCCAGCAGTGAAGTGGGAGGCAATGAGCAGTTCTTC.

V and J are TRBV24-1 and TRBJ1-5; 7 bases match TRBD1. J lost 6 bases, V lost 9 bases, and 7 bases had no gene match. CDR3 size: 13 residues. Germline-derived CDR1 and CDR2 are KGHDR and SFDVKD. The CDR3 nucleotides read TGTGCCACCTCAGACAGGGCTAGTCAGCCCCAGCATTTT. Translation gives CATSDRASQPQHF.

V and J are TRBV18 and TRBJ1-1, with TRBD1 as a possible D gene (6 bases). V was shortened by 3 bases and J by 1 base, with 9 bases between the two germline ends. The CDR3 contains 14 residues. Germline V gene data show CDR1 as KGHSH and CDR2 as LQKENI. The CDR3 region is CASSPDRANTEAFF. DNA of the CDR3: TGTGCCAGCTCACCGGACAGAGCGAACACTGAAGCTTTCTTT.

This chain connects TRBV7-3 to TRBJ2-3; TRBD1 agrees at 8 bases. There are 14 residues in the CDR3. Per the germline V gene, CDR1 is SGHTA and CDR2 is FQGTGA. V lost 5 bases and J lost 3; bases outside the gene matches: 4. Written as DNA, the CDR3 is TGTGCCAGCAGCCCCACAGGGGGGACAGATACGCAGTATTTT. Its translation is CASSPTGGTDTQYF.

This clone was recorded only once. The J gene is TRBJ1-2, the V gene TRBV23-1, with TRBD1 identical over 9 bases. TRBV23-1 qualifies as an ORF whose function is uncertain. Losses at the gene ends were 3 bases for V and 5 bases for J; bases not matched to a gene: 16. The CDR3 spans 18 residues. The CDR3 bases are TGCGCCAGCAGTCATCAAGACAGGGGGATAGTAACGGTGTATGGCTACACCTTC. As protein: CASSHQDRGIVTVYGYTF.

The rearrangement links TRBV19 to TRBJ2-3; tentatively, D is TRBD1 (5 bases). V gave up 6 bases and J gave up 11 bases, with 12 bases separating them. The CDR3 is made up of 11 amino acids. Looked up from germline, CDR1 is LNHDA and CDR2 is SQIVND (reference sequence). CDR3 loop: CASSSQRGQYF. The CDR3 nucleotides read TGTGCCAGTAGCAGCCAAAGGGGGCAGTATTTT.

This rearrangement joins TRBV28 to TRBJ1-2, with D perhaps matching TRBD1 (6 bases). Germline loops: CDR1 MDHEN, CDR2 SYDVKM. This CDR3 has 14 amino acids. V dropped 10 bases and J dropped 4 bases, with 19 bases sitting between them. The CDR3 nucleotides read TGTGCCATTACCCAACCGGGGGGCGGCTATGGCTACACCTTC. Amino acids: CAITQPGGGYGYTF.

In regard to this clone: Germline is not matched at one junction end, which may reflect a read error. The genes are TRBV9 and TRBJ2-1; a possible D gene is TRBD2 (6 bases). The CDR3 is made up of 15 amino acids. Germline CDR1 is SGDLS and CDR2 is YYNGEE. The CDR3 region has the DNA TGTGCTAGCACGTCCGGGAGACTCCCTGGAGATGAGCAGTTCTTC. Protein: CASTSGRLPGDEQFF. The full variable domain, rest sourced from reference TRBV9 and TRBJ2-1, is DSGVTQTPKHLITATGQRVTLRCSPRSGDLSVYWYQQSLDQGLQFLIQYYNGEERAKGNILERFSAQQFPDLHSELNLSSLELGDSALYFCASTSGRLPGDEQFFGPGTRLTVL.

V usage is TRBV24-1 and J usage is TRBJ2-5, with 9 bases aligning to TRBD1. Germline CDR1 is KGHDR and CDR2 is SFDVKD. Losses at the gene ends were 4 bases for V and 5 bases for J; bases not matched to a gene: 10. This CDR3 comprises 16 residues. The CDR3 loop reads CATSDPDRGDRETQYF. In nucleotides, the CDR3 is TGTGCCACCAGTGACCCCGACAGGGGGGACAGGGAGACCCAGTACTTC.

The chain recombines TRBV10-3 with TRBJ1-2; possibly TRBD1 for D (6 bases). The CDR3 loop spans 13 amino acids. Trimming left V 6 bases short and J 6 bases short, with 14 bases between. Germline V gene lookup returns CDR1 ENHRY and CDR2 SYGVKD. The CDR3 coding sequence is TGTGCCATCAGCACCACAGGGACCAATGGCTACACCTTC. Translated: CAISTTGTNGYTF.

As to this clone: The sample contains more than one DNA sequence encoding this CDR3. This chain links TRBV6-5 with TRBJ2-3; TRBD1 matches at 7 bases. CDR1 is MNHEY, CDR2 SVGAGI, per germline. J lost 1 base, V lost 4 bases, and 2 bases had no gene match. This CDR3 spans 14 amino acids. The CDR3 DNA sequence: TGTGCCAGCAGTTCTGACAGGGGCACAGATACGCAGTATTTT. This encodes CASSSDRGTDTQYF.

The rearrangement uses TRBV9 and TRBJ2-2; D perhaps matches TRBD2 (6 bases). V lost 4 bases, J lost 0 bases, and 16 bases lay in between. This CDR3 is built from 17 residues. Germline CDR1 and CDR2: SGDLS and YYNGEE. The CDR3 is CASSRLGGSTNTGELFF. The CDR3 DNA reads TGTGCCAGCAGCCGCCTTGGGGGGTCTACGAACACCGGGGAGCTGTTTTTT.

This clone showed up just once. Distinct nucleotide sequences in the sample also encode this CDR3. The chain uses TRBV28 and TRBJ2-7, with 11 bases that match TRBD2. CDR3 size: 15 residues. CDR1 is MDHEN and CDR2 is SYDVKM in the germline V gene. V shed 2 bases, J shed 4 bases, and the junction held 4 bases outside the gene matches. CDR3 loop: CASSLGTSGSYEQYF. The CDR3 region has the DNA TGTGCCAGCAGTTTAGGTACTAGCGGGAGTTACGAGCAGTACTTC.

This chain joins TRBV3-1 (or the pseudogene TRBV3-2) and TRBJ1-3, with no clear D. Germline V lookup: CDR1 LGHDT, CDR2 YNNKEL (reference sequence). This CDR3 is built from 17 residues. The germline V and J ends were trimmed by 4 bases and 0 bases, with 16 bases remaining between them. This chain's CDR3 is CASSLFPPKSSGNTIYF. For the CDR3, the DNA is TGTGCCAGCAGCCTATTTCCCCCCAAGAGCTCTGGAAACACCATATATTTT.

This sequence joins TRBV7-9 and TRBJ1-5; D not certain. The CDR3 is 15 amino acids. Between the trimmed V and J ends, which lost 5 bases and 3 bases, there was a span of 14 bases. CDR1 and CDR2 (germline): SEHNR, FQNEAQ (reference sequence). CDR3 DNA sequence: TGTGCCAGCAGCACGGGAAGTCAGTTCAATCAGCCCCAGCATTTT. It is translated as CASSTGSQFNQPQHF. The whole variable domain, filled in from reference TRBV7-9 and TRBJ1-5, reads DTGVSQNPRHKITKRGQNVTFRCDPISEHNRLYWYRQTLGQGPEFLTYFQNEAQLEKSRLLSDRFSAERPKGSFSTLEIQRTEQGDSAMYLCASSTGSQFNQPQHFGDGTRLSIL.

Comments on this clone: This specimen includes other DNA sequences encoding the same CDR3. This chain joins TRBV7-2 and TRBJ2-7, with D possibly being TRBD2 (5 bases). The CDR3 length is 16 residues. Germline V gene sequence: CDR1 SGHTA, CDR2 FQGNSA. Trimming left V 1 base short and J 0 bases short, with 13 bases between. Here the CDR3 reads CASSLVSGSSSYEQYF. CDR3 DNA: TGTGCCAGCAGCTTAGTATCGGGGTCGAGCTCCTACGAGCAGTACTTC.

The genes are TRBV14 and TRBJ2-3, with 7 bases matching TRBD2. Germline trimming cut 0 bases from V and 4 bases from J; bases unmatched to any gene: 13. CDR1 and CDR2 from the germline V gene are SGHDN and FVKESK. The CDR3 totals 18 residues. The CDR3 sequence is CASSQDRVAGGVADTQYF. The CDR3 DNA reads TGTGCCAGCAGCCAAGATCGAGTAGCGGGTGGGGTCGCAGATACGCAGTATTTT.

J is TRBJ2-1 and V is TRBV27, with a tentative D call TRBD2 (6 bases). The CDR3 contains 17 residues. The V end was cut by 8 bases, the J end by 0 bases, with 20 bases between. Germline V lookup: CDR1 MNHEY, CDR2 SMNVEV (reference sequence). The CDR3 loop is CASGRRQREVSYNEQFF. The CDR3 DNA reads TGTGCCAGCGGGAGACGCCAGAGGGAGGTCTCCTACAATGAGCAGTTCTTC.

The V gene is TRBV29-1, the J gene TRBJ2-3; 8 nucleotides align to TRBD1. The germline CDR1 and CDR2 sequences are SQVTM and ANQGSEA. The CDR3 contains 13 residues. The CDR3 is CSCSGQGVDTQYF. The CDR3 DNA reads TGCAGTTGTTCAGGACAGGGCGTAGATACGCAGTATTTT.

V is TRBV18 and J is TRBJ2-3; 9 positions match TRBD2. Germline CDR1 KGHSH, CDR2 LQKENI. After removal of 4 bases from V and 2 bases from J, the junction contained 4 bases not matched to a gene. The CDR3 totals 15 residues. CDR3 protein: CASSLGLANTDTQYF. In DNA, the CDR3 is TGTGCCAGCTCACTTGGACTAGCGAACACAGATACGCAGTATTTT.

This sequence joins TRBV15 and TRBJ2-7; D not resolved. Trimming removed 0 bases at V and 3 bases at J, with 6 bases between. This CDR3 comprises 13 residues. In germline, CDR1 is LNHNV, CDR2 YYDKDF (reference sequence). CDR3 region: CATSRDSVYEQYF. CDR3 DNA: TGTGCCACCAGCAGAGATAGTGTCTACGAGCAGTACTTC.

V gene TRBV7-3 combines with J gene TRBJ1-1, with D possibly being TRBD1 (6 bases). Between the trimmed V and J ends, which lost 5 bases and 4 bases, there was a span of 17 bases. Per germline, CDR1 SGHTA and CDR2 FQGTGA. There are 15 residues in the CDR3. The CDR3 DNA follows: TGTGCCAGCAGCATTGTTCCGGGACAATCCACTGAAGCTTTCTTT. Translation gives CASSIVPGQSTEAFF.

This clone was seen only once. The V call is TRBV11-3, the J call TRBJ2-2; maybe TRBD2 (5 bases). Germline CDR1 SGHNT, CDR2 YENEEA. With 1 base removed from V and 2 bases from J, the gap between germline ends came to 5 bases. The CDR3 is 14 amino acids. For the CDR3, the DNA is TGTGCCAGCAGCTTAGGGACTAACACCGGGGAGCTGTTTTTT. It yields the protein CASSLGTNTGELFF.

This chain links TRBV6-2 or TRBV6-3 with TRBJ2-1, with a tentative D call TRBD2 (5 bases). CDR3 size: 14 residues. V was trimmed by 5 bases and J by 4 bases, leaving 12 bases between them. Germline values: CDR1 MNHEY, CDR2 SVGEGT. The CDR3 sequence is CASSRGSAYNEQFF. Here the CDR3 DNA reads TGTGCCAGCAGTAGAGGGTCGGCGTACAATGAGCAGTTCTTC.

The V and J genes are TRBV14 and TRBJ1-2; D might be TRBD1 (5 bases). The CDR3 is made up of 13 amino acids. V gave up 0 bases and J gave up 8 bases, with 10 bases separating them. Per the germline V gene, CDR1 is SGHDN and CDR2 is FVKESK. The CDR3 region has the DNA TGTGCCAGCAGCCAAGAAACAGGCAGGGGCTACACCTTC. Its protein is CASSQETGRGYTF.

The rearrangement links TRBV5-4 to TRBJ2-1, with TRBD2 identical over 14 bases. This CDR3 is 19 amino acids long. V was pared by 5 bases and J by 0 bases, with 10 bases of the junction left unmatched. Per the germline V gene, CDR1 is SGHNT and CDR2 is YYREEE (reference sequence). Here the CDR3 reads CASRPIGTSGRGSYNEQFF. CDR3 nucleotides: TGTGCCAGCAGACCCATCGGGACTAGCGGGAGAGGCTCCTACAATGAGCAGTTCTTC.

The chain joins TRBV5-1 to TRBJ1-1; 7 bases align to TRBD1. The CDR3 totals 14 residues. After removal of 4 bases from V and 0 bases from J, the junction contained 3 bases not matched to a gene. Germline assignment: CDR1 SGHRS and CDR2 YFSETQ. The CDR3 protein is CASSPGGLNTEAFF. The CDR3 nucleotides read TGCGCCAGCAGCCCAGGGGGTTTGAACACTGAAGCTTTCTTT.